This TCR beta chain was sequenced in a study of blood T cell repertoires in COVID-19. Study-level background: Italy, Spain and the United States were the sources of the convalescent and acute COVID-19 samples.

Measured with immunoSEQ multiplex PCR; TCRdb has only the in-frame clones, and not every one. The data show over 150,000 clones, with approximately 83% seen just once and about 12% held by the top ten. This CDR3 comprises 15 residues. In germline, CDR1 is GTSNPN, CDR2 SVGIG (reference sequence). The V gene lost 5 bases and the J gene lost 4 bases, with 20 bases spanning the gap. This receptor was obtained from a woman aged 55 to 70 with COVID-19, enrolled during active disease. The chain couples TRBV30 to TRBJ1-1; D unclear. Sequences were obtained from peripheral blood. The CDR3 protein is CAWGPGLPGGTEAFF. CDR3 DNA: TGTGCCTGGGGCCCCGGTTTGCCCGGAGGCACTGAAGCTTTCTTT.